The clone carrying this T cell receptor (beta chain) was detected many times. Its matching antigen is unknown. Unmatched junction bases numbered 3, after V lost 3 bases and J lost 3 bases. The CDR3 runs 15 residues. The sample originates from a study of identical twins. One entry per CDR3 protein results from TCRdb running MiXCR on the 5' RACE reads. Here the sample spans around 450,000 distinct CDR3 sequences, 14% being singletons. Regarding the study as a whole: Reduced insertions were recorded for abundant cord blood beta clonotypes, with no such pattern in memory repertoires. Out-of-frame alpha sequences shared by twins were enriched for low generation probability.

These same data were also listed under a study on yellow fever vaccine responses in identical twins. That study adds: Reportedly, twins' vaccine T cell responses looked partly convergent and partly personalized.

The chain uses TRBV12-3 or TRBV12-4 and TRBJ1-1; TRBD1 matches at 11 bases. The sequenced sample consisted of CD4+ T cells sorted from blood. The TCR comes from a woman younger than 30 in good health. The CDR3 spells CASSLRDRGDTEAFF. CDR3 DNA sequence: TGTGCCAGCAGTTTGAGGGACAGGGGGGACACTGAAGCTTTCTTT.